A single sample gave rise to the 28 T cell receptor beta chains below, sequenced in a study of cytomegalovirus exposure and HLA in healthy donors (dated by TCRdb to the late 2010s). Libraries were made using the immunoSEQ multiplex PCR assay. The multiplex PCR relied on a mix of 60 forward primers for TCR Vbeta segments and 13 reverse primers for TCR Jbeta segments. The clones in this table, taken by TCRdb from immuneACCESS, are in-frame only. Not every clone is retained; where verified, under half of the shortfall comes from an unresolved V gene, and the cause of the rest is unknown. This sample is represented by 150,000 to 200,000 clones; around 78% of them were singletons. The ten largest make up approximately 1.5% of the sample. Specimen: PBMCs. The receptors originated from a man aged 40-55 years in good health and CMV-seronegative.

This clone was detected once. The chain joins TRBV30 to TRBJ2-5, with 7 bases matching TRBD1. From germline, CDR1 is GTSNPN and CDR2 SVGIG (reference sequence). This CDR3 has 15 amino acids. With V trimmed by 4 bases and J by 5 bases, 13 bases remained unmatched. CDR3 residues: CAWNQGRGFAETQYF. The CDR3 bases are TGTGCCTGGAATCAGGGCAGGGGGTTCGCCGAGACCCAGTACTTC.

This chain links TRBV25-1 with TRBJ2-7; 8 nucleotides agree with TRBD1. The germline gives CDR1 MGHDK, CDR2 SYGVNS. This CDR3 spans 13 amino acids. V trimming: 6 bases; J trimming: 7 bases; junction bases outside the gene matches: 8. CDR3 DNA: TGTGCCAGCAGCTCGCAGGGGGCAGGGGAGCAGTACTTC. Its protein product is CASSSQGAGEQYF.

The chain joins TRBV5-6 to TRBJ2-7; TRBD2 matches at 12 bases. The V gene's germline CDR1 is SGHDT and CDR2 YYEEEE. CDR3 length equals 14 residues. V lost 4 bases, J lost 12 bases, and 11 bases stayed unmatched. The CDR3 sequence: CASSLLAGGLHMYF. Here the CDR3 DNA reads TGTGCCAGCAGCCTACTAGCGGGAGGCCTTCATATGTACTTC.

The CDR3 sequence: CASSQGTGNNYGYTF. The CDR3 DNA reads as TGTGCCAGCAGCCAAGGGACAGGGAATAACTATGGCTACACCTTC. This chain joins TRBV5-4 and TRBJ1-2; 9 bases fit TRBD1. CDR1 and CDR2 (germline): SGHNT, YYREEE (reference sequence). The CDR3 runs 15 residues. V lost 4 bases to trimming and J lost 1 base; unmatched junction nucleotides: 5. The variable domain in full, completed from reference TRBV5-4 and TRBJ1-2, reads ETGVTQSPTHLIKTRGQQVTLRCSSQSGHNTVSWYQQALGQGPQFIFQYYREEENGRGNFPPRFSGLQFPNYSSELNVNALELDDSALYLCASSQGTGNNYGYTFGSGTRLTVV.

The chain is built from TRBV30 and TRBJ1-1, with D uncertain. Deletions cut 3 bases from V and 11 bases from J, with 13 bases between. This CDR3 has 11 residues. Germline V lookup: CDR1 GTSNPN, CDR2 SVGIG (reference sequence). This CDR3 reads CAWRGRGEAFF. CDR3 coding DNA: TGTGCCTGGAGAGGGCGGGGAGAGGCTTTCTTT.

Remarks on this clone: Sequence at one end of the junction differs from germline and may be a read error. V and J are TRBV25-1 and TRBJ2-4, with 8 positions matching TRBD1. CDR1 and CDR2 from the germline V gene are MGHDK and SYGVNS. This CDR3 spans 15 amino acids. The CDR3 sequence is CASSRTGMAKNSQYF. The CDR3 nucleotides are TGTGCCAGCAGCCGGACAGGGATGGCCAAAAACAGTCAGTACTTC.

V usage is TRBV5-1 and J usage is TRBJ2-7; the D is unclear. The CDR3 runs to 13 residues. Germline V gene sequence: CDR1 SGHRS, CDR2 YFSETQ. Trimming stripped 0 bases from V and 7 bases from J, with 11 bases between. CDR3 loop: CASSLVAGGEQYV. Written as DNA, the CDR3 is TGCGCCAGCAGCTTGGTGGCAGGTGGGGAGCAGTACGTC.

The chain couples TRBV7-8 to TRBJ2-2; D is possibly TRBD1 (6 bases). This CDR3 comprises 15 residues. The V end lost 6 bases, the J end lost 5 bases, and 16 bases lay between the germline ends. CDR1 SGHVS and CDR2 FQNEAQ come from the germline V gene. The CDR3 loop is CASRGQIRSTGELFF. In DNA form, the CDR3 reads TGTGCCAGCAGAGGACAGATACGATCTACCGGGGAGCTGTTTTTT.

V is TRBV28 and J is TRBJ2-1; D is undetermined. Germline CDR1 reads MDHEN; CDR2 reads SYDVKM. V lost 4 bases, J lost 0 bases, and 13 bases lay in between. The CDR3 sequence is 16 residues long. The CDR3 nucleotides are TGTGCCAGCAGTTCCGAAGAACTTTCCTCCTACAATGAGCAGTTCTTC. Its protein is CASSSEELSSYNEQFF.

V usage is TRBV5-6 and J usage is TRBJ1-2; 10 bases match TRBD1. Trimming removed 3 bases from V and 9 bases from J; junction bases left unmatched: 8. Germline V gene lookup returns CDR1 SGHDT and CDR2 YYEEEE. This CDR3 is 14 amino acids long. The CDR3 bases are TGTGCCAGCAGCTCGGGACAGGGGTTCCCGTGCTACACCTTC. Its translation is CASSSGQGFPCYTF.

The rearrangement uses TRBV2 and TRBJ2-7, with D perhaps matching TRBD2 (5 bases). The CDR3 sequence is 16 residues long. CDR1 is SNHLY, CDR2 FYNNEI, per germline. V gave up 2 bases and J gave up 0 bases, with 14 bases separating them. For the CDR3, the DNA is TGTGCCAGCAGTGAACGGGGTTACCTCAGCTCCTACGAGCAGTACTTC. Protein: CASSERGYLSSYEQYF. The variable domain in full, with the rest retrieved from reference TRBV2 and TRBJ2-7, is EPEVTQTPSHQVTQMGQEVILRCVPISNHLYFYWYRQILGQKVEFLVSFYNNEISEKSEIFDDQFSVERPDGSNFTLKIRSTKLEDSAMYFCASSERGYLSSYEQYFGPGTRLTVT.

The gene calls are TRBV19 and TRBJ1-5; no reliable D call. CDR3 length equals 14 residues. V was shortened by 3 bases and J by 5 bases, with 11 bases between the two germline ends. Germline V gives CDR1 LNHDA, CDR2 SQIVND (reference sequence). This CDR3 reads CASSIQSGYQPQHF. CDR3 DNA: TGTGCCAGTAGTATCCAATCAGGTTATCAGCCCCAGCATTTT.

Remarks on this clone: At the DNA level, this CDR3 is encoded by other sequences in the same sample as well. The V gene is TRBV28, the J gene TRBJ2-7; 7 nucleotides agree with TRBD1. Trimming at V came to 6 bases and at J to 4 bases, leaving 3 bases not matched to a gene. This CDR3 has 12 amino acids. The germline gives CDR1 MDHEN, CDR2 SYDVKM. This chain's CDR3 is CASSLQGYEQYF. The CDR3 DNA is TGTGCCAGCAGCCTACAGGGGTACGAGCAGTACTTC.

The chain is built from TRBV6-1 and TRBJ1-1, with TRBD1 identical over 7 bases. Per germline, CDR1 MNHNS and CDR2 SASEGT. Unmatched junction bases numbered 8, after V lost 4 bases and J lost 0 bases. There are 16 residues in the CDR3. This chain's CDR3 is CASSGPGTEMNTEAFF. The CDR3 coding sequence is TGTGCCAGCAGTGGTCCCGGGACAGAGATGAACACTGAAGCTTTCTTT.

The chain links TRBV2 to TRBJ2-5; possibly TRBD1 for D (6 bases). The CDR3 has 14 residues. V dropped 5 bases and J dropped 1 base, with 11 bases sitting between them. The germline V gene encodes CDR1 SNHLY and CDR2 FYNNEI. The CDR3 DNA reads TGTGCCAGCAGTTCACTGGACAGCCAAGAGACCCAGTACTTC. It yields the protein CASSSLDSQETQYF.

Here the CDR3 DNA reads TGCGCCAGCAGCTTGGCCGAAAGAGGTCCCTACGAGCAGTACTTC. Protein: CASSLAERGPYEQYF. J is TRBJ2-7 and V is TRBV5-1; no reliable D call. Germline-derived CDR1 and CDR2 are SGHRS and YFSETQ. V gave up 0 bases and J gave up 2 bases, with 12 bases separating them. The CDR3 sequence is 15 residues long.

V and J are TRBV2 and TRBJ2-5; D possibly corresponds to TRBD2 (7 bases). With 8 bases removed from V and 11 bases from J, the gap between germline ends came to 15 bases. The CDR3 is 11 amino acids. Germline V gene data show CDR1 as SNHLY and CDR2 as FYNNEI. The CDR3 here is CASSVGGEQYF. The CDR3 nucleotides read TGTGCCAGCTCGGTAGGGGGGGAGCAGTACTTC.

V is TRBV7-9 and J is TRBJ1-1, with D unclear. Per the germline V gene, CDR1 is SEHNR and CDR2 is FQNEAQ (reference sequence). The CDR3 is 14 amino acids. Trimming removed 4 bases from V and 7 bases from J, with 16 bases in between. This chain's CDR3 is CASSSNPVGGEAFF. CDR3 sequence (DNA): TGTGCCAGCAGCTCTAATCCAGTCGGCGGTGAAGCTTTCTTT. Full variable domain (missing parts from reference TRBV7-9 and TRBJ1-1): DTGVSQNPRHKITKRGQNVTFRCDPISEHNRLYWYRQTLGQGPEFLTYFQNEAQLEKSRLLSDRFSAERPKGSFSTLEIQRTEQGDSAMYLCASSSNPVGGEAFFGQGTRLTVV.

The rearrangement uses TRBV7-2 and TRBJ2-7; possible D gene TRBD2, 6 bases. Germline CDR1 is SGHTA and CDR2 is FQGNSA. Trimming pared 4 bases from V and 0 bases from J, leaving 13 bases between. The CDR3 is 15 amino acids. CDR3 region: CASSWDRDFSYEQYF. CDR3 DNA sequence: TGTGCCAGCAGCTGGGACCGGGACTTCTCCTACGAGCAGTACTTC.

The CDR3 nucleotides are TGCGCCAGCAGCTTGGCCCCAGGGGGAGGAAGAGGCACTGAAGCTTTCTTT. Protein sequence: CASSLAPGGGRGTEAFF. The V call is TRBV5-1, the J call TRBJ1-1, with TRBD1 matching over 7 bases. The CDR3 contains 17 residues. CDR1 is SGHRS, CDR2 YFSETQ, per germline. Trimming cost V 0 bases and J 4 bases; bases outside gene matches: 12. The full variable domain, with the rest looked up from reference TRBV5-1 and TRBJ1-1, is KAGVTQTPRYLIKTRGQQVTLSCSPISGHRSVSWYQQTPGQGLQFLFEYFSETQRNKGNFPGRFSGRQFSNSRSEMNVSTLELGDSALYLCASSLAPGGGRGTEAFFGQGTRLTVV.

V and J are TRBV27 and TRBJ2-1, with D maybe TRBD1 (5 bases). This CDR3 comprises 12 residues. Germline V CDR1 and CDR2: MNHEY, SMNVEV (reference sequence). The V gene lost 4 bases and the J gene lost 5 bases, with 6 bases spanning the gap. The CDR3: CASSWTNNEQFF. The CDR3 coding sequence is TGTGCCAGCAGTTGGACAAACAATGAGCAGTTCTTC.

This clone was found once. The rearrangement joins TRBV7-2 to TRBJ1-2; D gene uncertain. The germline gives CDR1 SGHTA, CDR2 FQGNSA. The CDR3 consists of 13 residues. V dropped 5 bases and J dropped 2 bases, with 9 bases sitting between them. Here the CDR3 reads CASSPEVNYGYTF. In DNA, the CDR3 is TGTGCCAGCAGCCCAGAAGTGAACTATGGCTACACCTTC.

V usage is TRBV5-1 and J usage is TRBJ2-7, with 12 bases fitting TRBD2. The CDR3 spans 18 residues. Trimming cost V 4 bases and J 6 bases; bases outside gene matches: 17. Per germline, CDR1 SGHRS and CDR2 YFSETQ. The DNA of the CDR3 is TGCGCCAGCAGCCCAAAGACTAGCGGGAGATCCCTAGGGTGCGAGCAGTACGTC. This codes for CASSPKTSGRSLGCEQYV.

This chain connects TRBV7-8 to TRBJ2-3, with 10 positions matching TRBD2. V was clipped by 4 bases and J by 1 base; unmatched bases: 2. Germline CDR1 is SGHVS and CDR2 is FQNEAQ. The CDR3 has 15 amino acids. CDR3 DNA sequence: TGTGCCAGCAGCTCTAGCGGGGGACGCACAGATACGCAGTATTTT. This translates into CASSSSGGRTDTQYF.

This clone has only one observation. This chain joins TRBV27 and TRBJ1-2; 7 nucleotides match TRBD1. The CDR3 covers 16 residues. The germline gives CDR1 MNHEY, CDR2 SMNVEV (reference sequence). The V gene end was trimmed by 1 base and the J gene end by 7 bases; junction bases not matched to a gene: 12. CDR3 in DNA: TGTGCCAGCAGTTTATTGCGGGACAGTCTACTCTCTGGCTACACCTTC. Protein sequence: CASSLLRDSLLSGYTF.

This clone was seen just once. A junction boundary mismatches the germline segment, possibly from a read error. This sequence joins TRBV27 and TRBJ2-4, with 10 bases that match TRBD2. The CDR3 runs 17 residues. Germline V gene lookup returns CDR1 MNHEY and CDR2 SMNVEV (reference sequence). The CDR3 DNA is TGTGCCAGCAGTACTAGGACTAGCGGACTAGCCAAAAACAGTCAGTACTTC. Protein: CASSTRTSGLAKNSQYF.

The CDR3 spells CASSTTGRVDTQYF. The DNA of the CDR3 is TGTGCCAGCAGTACCACCGGCAGGGTAGATACGCAGTATTTT. The V gene is TRBV6-5, the J gene TRBJ2-3; a possible D gene is TRBD1 (5 bases). Germline V gives CDR1 MNHEY, CDR2 SVGAGI. The V end was cut by 5 bases, the J end by 5 bases, with 14 bases between. The CDR3 sequence is 14 residues long.

The V call is TRBV19, the J call TRBJ1-6; 7 positions agree with TRBD1. Germline loops: CDR1 LNHDA, CDR2 SQIVND (reference sequence). This CDR3 has 14 residues. The ends lost 8 bases at V and 7 bases at J; junction bases unmatched: 8. CDR3 sequence reads: CASRGTAQNSPLHF. The CDR3 DNA reads TGTGCCAGTCGTGGGACAGCCCAAAATTCACCCCTCCACTTT.